A single sample is the source of the 7 T cell receptor beta chains below, sequenced in a study of PD-1 blockade in classical Hodgkin lymphoma (TCRdb year 2020). The sample's time point, from its label and the paper: cycle 1 day 1 (C1D1), immediately before nivolumab initiation. All trial patients had relapsed after autologous stem cell transplantation, with cohorts A, B and C differing in prior brentuximab vedotin exposure. CD8+ T cells were purified from thawed PBMCs by magnetic negative selection with a Miltenyi CD8+ T cell isolation kit. Library preparation was by the immunoSEQ multiplex PCR assay. TCRdb holds this immuneACCESS table with in-frame rearrangements only. Some clones are missing; in checked studies, unresolved V genes explain under half, and the rest has no known cause. Here the sample has about 27,000 clones; 70% to 90% occur a single time. Of the sample, roughly 6.8% falls within the top ten clones.

The material was CD8+ T cells from blood, obtained at baseline. Receptors were obtained from a human donor with classical Hodgkin lymphoma.

J is TRBJ1-1 and V is TRBV5-4, with 9 bases matching TRBD1. The CDR3 length is 14 residues. Germline assignment: CDR1 SGHNT and CDR2 YYREEE (reference sequence). Trimming removed 5 bases from V and 5 bases from J; junction bases left unmatched: 7. The CDR3 DNA is TGTGCCAGCAGGTTGACAGGGGGGGGAACTGAAGCTTTCTTT. Amino acids: CASRLTGGGTEAFF. The complete variable domain, with remaining parts taken from reference TRBV5-4 and TRBJ1-1, reads ETGVTQSPTHLIKTRGQQVTLRCSSQSGHNTVSWYQQALGQGPQFIFQYYREEENGRGNFPPRFSGLQFPNYSSELNVNALELDDSALYLCASRLTGGGTEAFFGQGTRLTVV.

This sequence joins TRBV4-1 and TRBJ1-1; tentatively, D is TRBD1 (6 bases). CDR3 size: 14 residues. Trimming removed 1 base from V and 6 bases from J, with 12 bases in between. The V gene's germline CDR1 is MGHRA and CDR2 YSYEKL. The CDR3 spells CASSQGRQVPEAFF. The DNA of the CDR3 is TGCGCCAGCAGCCAAGGCCGACAGGTTCCTGAAGCTTTCTTT.

The chain uses TRBV28 and TRBJ1-2; D ambiguous. V was trimmed by 3 bases and J by 8 bases, leaving 16 bases between them. Germline CDR1 MDHEN, CDR2 SYDVKM. The CDR3 sequence is 14 residues long. The CDR3 is CASSLDVTGTGYTF. The DNA of the CDR3 is TGTGCCAGCAGTTTGGATGTCACCGGAACAGGCTACACCTTC.

The chain's CDR3 is CASSLPGGSYEQYF. The CDR3 bases are TGTGCCAGCAGCTTACCCGGAGGGTCCTACGAGCAGTACTTC. V usage is TRBV7-2 and J usage is TRBJ2-7; tentatively, D is TRBD2 (6 bases). CDR3 length equals 14 residues. The V gene lost 2 bases and the J gene lost 1 base, with 9 bases spanning the gap. Germline V CDR1 and CDR2: SGHTA, FQGNSA.

The chain is built from TRBV6-5 and TRBJ1-5, with D hard to call. Germline V gene sequence: CDR1 MNHEY, CDR2 SVGAGI. The CDR3 consists of 15 residues. With 5 bases removed from V and 0 bases from J, the gap between germline ends came to 11 bases. This CDR3 reads CASSRHLDSNQPQHF. CDR3 coding DNA: TGTGCCAGCAGTAGACACCTGGATAGCAATCAGCCCCAGCATTTT.

This clone was seen only once. The rearrangement joins TRBV4-1 to TRBJ2-7; weak D call: TRBD2 (6 bases). V was trimmed by 4 bases and J by 1 base, leaving 11 bases between them. Per the germline V gene, CDR1 is MGHRA and CDR2 is YSYEKL. This CDR3 contains 14 residues. CDR3 coding DNA: TGCGCCAGCAGCCCCCGGGGAGGATCCTACGAGCAGTACTTC. Translated: CASSPRGGSYEQYF.

J is TRBJ2-1 and V is TRBV27, with 7 positions matching TRBD1. The CDR3 is 14 amino acids. Germline lookup yields CDR1 MNHEY and CDR2 SMNVEV (reference sequence). The junction had 8 bases not matched to a gene; V was cut back by 5 bases and J by 7 bases. The CDR3 sequence is CASSRVPGGNEQFF. The CDR3, as DNA: TGTGCCAGCAGTAGAGTCCCAGGGGGAAATGAGCAGTTCTTC.